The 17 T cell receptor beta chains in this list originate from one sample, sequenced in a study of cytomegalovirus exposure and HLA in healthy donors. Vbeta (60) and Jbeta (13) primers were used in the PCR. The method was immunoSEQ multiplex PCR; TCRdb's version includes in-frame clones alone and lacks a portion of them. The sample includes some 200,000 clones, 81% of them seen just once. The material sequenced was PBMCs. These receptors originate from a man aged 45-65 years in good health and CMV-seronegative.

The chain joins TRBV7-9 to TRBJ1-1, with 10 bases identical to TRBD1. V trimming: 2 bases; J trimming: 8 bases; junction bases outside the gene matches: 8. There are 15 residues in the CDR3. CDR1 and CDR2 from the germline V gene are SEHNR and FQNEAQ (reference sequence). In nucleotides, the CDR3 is TGTGCCAGCAGCTTAAATAGGGGACAGGGGTTGGAAGCTTTCTTT. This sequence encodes CASSLNRGQGLEAFF.

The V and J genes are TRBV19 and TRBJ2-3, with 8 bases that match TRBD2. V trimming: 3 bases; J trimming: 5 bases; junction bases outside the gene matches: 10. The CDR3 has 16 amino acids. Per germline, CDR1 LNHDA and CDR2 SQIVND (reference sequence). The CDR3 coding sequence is TGTGCCAGTAGTATTGGGTGGCGGGGGGCCCAAGATACGCAGTATTTT. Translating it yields CASSIGWRGAQDTQYF.

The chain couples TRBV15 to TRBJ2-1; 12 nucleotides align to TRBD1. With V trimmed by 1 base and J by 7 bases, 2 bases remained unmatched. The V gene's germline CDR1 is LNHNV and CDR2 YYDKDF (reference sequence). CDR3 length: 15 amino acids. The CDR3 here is CATSRAGQGANEQFF. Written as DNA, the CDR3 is TGTGCCACCAGCAGAGCGGGACAGGGGGCAAATGAGCAGTTCTTC. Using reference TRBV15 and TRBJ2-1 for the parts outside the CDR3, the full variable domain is DAMVIQNPRYQVTQFGKPVTLSCSQTLNHNVMYWYQQKSSQAPKLLFHYYDKDFNNEADTPDNFQSRRPNTSFCFLDIRSPGLGDTAMYLCATSRAGQGANEQFFGPGTRLTVL.

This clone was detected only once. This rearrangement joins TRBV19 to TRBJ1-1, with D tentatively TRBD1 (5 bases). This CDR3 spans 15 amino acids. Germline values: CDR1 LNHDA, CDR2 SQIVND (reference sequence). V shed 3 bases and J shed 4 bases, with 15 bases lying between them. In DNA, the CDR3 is TGTGCCAGTAGTATCTGGAGGGATAGGGGCACTGAAGCTTTCTTT. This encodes CASSIWRDRGTEAFF.

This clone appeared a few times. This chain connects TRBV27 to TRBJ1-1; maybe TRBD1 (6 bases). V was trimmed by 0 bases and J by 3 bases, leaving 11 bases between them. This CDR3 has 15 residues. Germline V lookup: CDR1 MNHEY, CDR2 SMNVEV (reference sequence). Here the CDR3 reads CASSLSKGVDTEAFF. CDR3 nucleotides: TGTGCCAGCAGTTTATCGAAGGGGGTGGACACTGAAGCTTTCTTT.

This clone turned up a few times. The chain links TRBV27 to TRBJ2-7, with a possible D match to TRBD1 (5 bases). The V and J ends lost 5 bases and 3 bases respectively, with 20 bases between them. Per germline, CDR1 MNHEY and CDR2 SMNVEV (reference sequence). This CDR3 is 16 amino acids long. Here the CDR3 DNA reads TGTGCCAGCAGTAGGCTGGGGCGAGACAAAAGCTACGAGCAGTACTTC. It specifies CASSRLGRDKSYEQYF.

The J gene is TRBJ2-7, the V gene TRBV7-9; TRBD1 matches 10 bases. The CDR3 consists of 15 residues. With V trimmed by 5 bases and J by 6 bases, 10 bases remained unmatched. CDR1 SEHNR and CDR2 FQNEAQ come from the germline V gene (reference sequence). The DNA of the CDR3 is TGTGCCAGCAGCCGTTCGACAGGGGGCTCGGGCGAGCAGTACTTC. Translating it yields CASSRSTGGSGEQYF.

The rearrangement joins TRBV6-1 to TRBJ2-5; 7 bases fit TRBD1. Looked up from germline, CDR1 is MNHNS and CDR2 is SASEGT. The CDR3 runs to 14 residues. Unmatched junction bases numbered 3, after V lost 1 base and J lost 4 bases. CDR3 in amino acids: CASSEDRGSETQYF. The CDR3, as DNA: TGTGCCAGCAGTGAAGACAGGGGTTCAGAGACCCAGTACTTC.

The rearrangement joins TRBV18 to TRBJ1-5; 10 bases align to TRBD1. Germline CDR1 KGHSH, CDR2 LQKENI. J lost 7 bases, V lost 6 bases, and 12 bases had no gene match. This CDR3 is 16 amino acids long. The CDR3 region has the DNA TGTGCCAGCTCCCGGACCGGGACAGGGGACGGACAGCCCCAGCATTTT. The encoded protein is CASSRTGTGDGQPQHF.

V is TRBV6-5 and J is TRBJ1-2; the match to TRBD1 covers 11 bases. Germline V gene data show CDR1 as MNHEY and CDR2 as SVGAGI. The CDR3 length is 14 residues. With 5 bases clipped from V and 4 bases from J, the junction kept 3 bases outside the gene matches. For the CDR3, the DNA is TGTGCCAGCAGTAGGGGACAGGGGGTCTATGGCTACACCTTC. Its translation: CASSRGQGVYGYTF.

This CDR3 reads CASSLVDRNSPLHF. The CDR3 DNA is TGTGCCAGCAGCTTAGTCGACAGGAACTCACCCCTCCACTTT. The chain combines TRBV13 with TRBJ1-6, with a possible D match to TRBD1 (6 bases). Germline V gives CDR1 PRHDT, CDR2 FYEKMQ (reference sequence). This CDR3 comprises 14 residues. The V gene lost 1 base and the J gene lost 10 bases, with 11 bases spanning the gap.

CDR3 residues: CASSYRTGGSYEQYF. The CDR3 DNA reads TGTGCCAGCAGTTACCGGACAGGGGGTTCCTACGAGCAGTACTTC. This chain joins TRBV6-5 and TRBJ2-7, with 10 bases aligning to TRBD1. The CDR3 has 15 amino acids. The V gene end was trimmed by 2 bases and the J gene end by 1 base; junction bases not matched to a gene: 2. CDR1 MNHEY and CDR2 SVGAGI come from the germline V gene.

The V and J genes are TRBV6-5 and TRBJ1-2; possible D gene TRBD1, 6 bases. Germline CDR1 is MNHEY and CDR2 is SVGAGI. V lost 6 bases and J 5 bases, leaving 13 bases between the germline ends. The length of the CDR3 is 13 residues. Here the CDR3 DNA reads TGTGCCAGCAGCTTCACAGGGCGGTATGGCTACACCTTC. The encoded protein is CASSFTGRYGYTF.

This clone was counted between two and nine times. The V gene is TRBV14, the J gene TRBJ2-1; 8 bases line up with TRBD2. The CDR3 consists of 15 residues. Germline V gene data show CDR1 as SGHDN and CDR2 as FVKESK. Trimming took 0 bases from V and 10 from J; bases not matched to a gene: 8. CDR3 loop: CASSQDPFLAGEQFF. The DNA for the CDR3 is TGTGCCAGCAGCCAAGATCCATTTTTAGCGGGGGAGCAGTTCTTC.

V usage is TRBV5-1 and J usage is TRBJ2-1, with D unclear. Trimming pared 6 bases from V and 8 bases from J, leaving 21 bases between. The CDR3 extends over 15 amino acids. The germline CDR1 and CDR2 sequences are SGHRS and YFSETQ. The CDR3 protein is CASTTSSGYRDEQFF. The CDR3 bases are TGCGCCAGCACTACATCTAGTGGGTATCGCGATGAGCAGTTCTTC.

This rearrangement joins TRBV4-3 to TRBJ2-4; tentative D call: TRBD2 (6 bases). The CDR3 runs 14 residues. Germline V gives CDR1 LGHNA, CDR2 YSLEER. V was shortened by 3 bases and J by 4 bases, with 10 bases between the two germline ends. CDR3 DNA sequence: TGCGCCAGCAGCCAGGCGGGACCTAAAAACATTCAGTACTTC. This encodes CASSQAGPKNIQYF.

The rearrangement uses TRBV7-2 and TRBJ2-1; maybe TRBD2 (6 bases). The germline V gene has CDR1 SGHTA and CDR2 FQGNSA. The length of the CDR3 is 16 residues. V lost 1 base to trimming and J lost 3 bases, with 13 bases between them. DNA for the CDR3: TGTGCCAGCAGCTTAGGTCCCGGGGGAAACTACAATGAGCAGTTCTTC. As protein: CASSLGPGGNYNEQFF.